A single sample is the source of the 8 T cell receptor beta chains below, sequenced in a study of cytomegalovirus exposure and HLA in healthy donors. Researchers ran the PCR with 60 Vbeta and 13 Jbeta primers. The assay was immunoSEQ multiplex PCR, and TCRdb's table has in-frame clones only and misses some. The sample has some 140,000 clones, 70% to 85% seen once. Sequenced input: PBMCs. The receptors were sampled from a woman aged 50 to 60 in good health and CMV-seropositive.

J is TRBJ1-1 and V is TRBV30, with 9 bases identical to TRBD1. Per the germline V gene, CDR1 is GTSNPN and CDR2 is SVGIG (reference sequence). V shed 2 bases, J shed 4 bases, and the junction held 8 bases outside the gene matches. CDR3 length: 15 amino acids. For the CDR3, the DNA is TGTGCCTGGAGTCCTTGGACAGGGGATAGCACTGAAGCTTTCTTT. Its protein product is CAWSPWTGDSTEAFF.

The chain uses TRBV6-5 and TRBJ2-2; no reliable D call. Germline V gene sequence: CDR1 MNHEY, CDR2 SVGAGI. The CDR3 runs to 14 residues. Trimming removed 3 bases at V and 5 bases at J, with 10 bases between. Here the CDR3 DNA reads TGTGCCAGCAGTTATACCTCAGGAACCGGGGAGCTGTTTTTT. Translating it yields CASSYTSGTGELFF.

J is TRBJ2-1 and V is TRBV5-1, with 9 bases matching TRBD2. The germline V gene encodes CDR1 SGHRS and CDR2 YFSETQ. The V segment lost 5 bases and the J segment 2 bases; nucleotides outside the gene matches: 8. The CDR3 totals 16 residues. The CDR3 protein is CASRVARGGPYNEQFF. In DNA, the CDR3 is TGCGCCAGCAGGGTCGCGCGGGGGGGGCCCTACAATGAGCAGTTCTTC. The variable domain in full, completed from reference TRBV5-1 and TRBJ2-1, reads KAGVTQTPRYLIKTRGQQVTLSCSPISGHRSVSWYQQTPGQGLQFLFEYFSETQRNKGNFPGRFSGRQFSNSRSEMNVSTLELGDSALYLCASRVARGGPYNEQFFGPGTRLTVL.

This chain links TRBV6-1 with TRBJ2-5; a possible D gene is TRBD1 (6 bases). The DNA end is a closer match to TRBJ2-7, so the J assignment may be wrong. Per the germline V gene, CDR1 is MNHNS and CDR2 is SASEGT. The CDR3 totals 11 residues. The CDR3 DNA reads as TGTGCCAGCAGCAGGGGCTACGAGCAGTACTTC. Translation: CASSRGYEQYF.

The genes are TRBV19 and TRBJ1-2, with no clear D. The CDR3 sequence is 13 residues long. The germline V gene encodes CDR1 LNHDA and CDR2 SQIVND (reference sequence). The ends were cut back, 7 bases at V and 0 bases at J, with 9 bases in the middle. CDR3 residues: CASNPGANYGYTF. The CDR3 nucleotides read TGTGCCAGTAATCCGGGAGCTAACTATGGCTACACCTTC.

This sequence joins TRBV6-5 and TRBJ2-1; D perhaps matches TRBD2 (6 bases). Germline CDR1 MNHEY, CDR2 SVGAGI. V was trimmed by 2 bases and J by 5 bases, leaving 13 bases between them. The CDR3 sequence is 15 residues long. The CDR3, as DNA: TGTGCCAGCAGTTACCCAGGGAGGCCTCACAATGAGCAGTTCTTC. This encodes CASSYPGRPHNEQFF.

The chain joins TRBV9 to TRBJ2-3; D is possibly TRBD2 (6 bases). The CDR3 length is 15 residues. V was clipped by 0 bases and J by 6 bases, with 14 bases between them. Germline CDR1 and CDR2: SGDLS and YYNGEE. CDR3 DNA: TGTGCCAGCAGCGTAGGAGGGACTCTTCCCGATACGCAGTATTTT. Amino acids: CASSVGGTLPDTQYF.

Relative to its sample, this clone is medium-sized. J is TRBJ1-5 and V is TRBV6-1; TRBD1 is a possible D gene (6 bases). Germline assignment: CDR1 MNHNS and CDR2 SASEGT. V gave up 7 bases and J gave up 6 bases, with 19 bases separating them. The CDR3 sequence is 15 residues long. CDR3 region: CASNGQGSGSQPQHF. Here the CDR3 DNA reads TGTGCCAGCAACGGCCAGGGGAGTGGGAGTCAGCCCCAGCATTTT.